This T cell receptor beta chain was recovered during a study of identical twins. V lost 5 bases to trimming and J lost 9 bases; unmatched junction nucleotides: 13. CDR3 length equals 15 residues. Per the germline V gene, CDR1 is SGHTA and CDR2 is FQGNSA. The table lists this clonotype with many counts. A single record per CDR3 protein comes from TCRdb applying MiXCR to the 5' RACE reads. The table has about 240,000 distinct CDR3 sequences, roughly 10% seen once. The TCR was taken from a man in his forties or fifties in good health. The J gene is TRBJ2-7, the V gene TRBV7-2; 10 bases line up with TRBD2. The sequenced sample consisted of memory T cells sorted from blood. The CDR3, as DNA: TGTGCCAGCAGCCCCCGACTAGCGGGCCACTTAGGGCAGTACTTC. This encodes CASSPRLAGHLGQYF.